This is a list of T cell receptor beta chains from one sample in a study of post-analysis software for immune sequencing data. MiXCR was run by TCRdb on the PCR reads, yielding one entry per CDR3 protein. The sample holds about 820,000 distinct CDR3 sequences; roughly 50% are singletons and the top ten take approximately 4.2%. What was sequenced was blood. The receptors shown here come from a girl aged 5 to 17 with multiple sclerosis. CDR3s include the opening cysteine and the closing phenylalanine or tryptophan.

TRBV6-2/TRBV6-3	CASCRDGGRRLYEQYF
TRBV9	CASSVGPGPEQYF
TRBV28	CASSSPQREGPETQYF
TRBV4-1	CASSQGAGTGYEQYF
TRBV29-1	CSVARGHAVAFF
TRBV5-1	CASSLAWGRDTEAFF
TRBV6-4	CASSAGGSADTQYF
TRBV7-9	CASIQRLAGGYANTGELFF
TRBV7-9	CASSPPAGGRADTQYF
TRBV5-1	CASSPDGTAYPPYEQYF